Listed below are T cell receptor beta chains from one sample, sequenced in a study of CD8+CD57+ T cells in acquired aplastic anemia. TCRdb re-called the reads through MiXCR, storing one row per CDR3 protein. The table records 150,000 to 200,000 distinct CDR3 sequences, roughly 48% of them present only once. Sequenced input: sorted CD4+, CD8+, or CD8+CD57+ T cells (not recorded which) from PBMCs. These receptors were obtained from a human donor with aplastic anemia. CDR3s include the opening cysteine and the closing phenylalanine or tryptophan. D genes are given only for firm matches. Size tells how often a clone was seen (once, few, many) or the class of an expanded clone, and some rows leave it out.

j_gene,v_gene,d_gene,abundance,CDR3aa,CDR3nt
TRBJ2-5,TRBV27,NA,few,CASAGPGETQYF,TGTGCCAGCGCTGGCCCCGGCGAGACCCAGTACTTC
TRBJ2-7,TRBV10-3,NA,NA,CAISERCEQYF,TGTGCCATCAGTGAGCGCTGCGAGCAGTACTTC
TRBJ1-1,TRBV5-4,NA,NA,CASRSWGGTEAFF,TGTGCCAGCAGGTCATGGGGGGGCACTGAAGCTTTCTTT
TRBJ1-1,TRBV7-4,NA,NA,CASSRQTEAFF,TGTGCCAGCAGTCGACAGACTGAAGCTTTCTTT
TRBJ2-7,TRBV5-1,TRBD1,many,CASSPIGGHTYEQYF,TGCGCCAGCAGCCCAATAGGGGGCCACACCTACGAGCAGTACTTC
TRBJ1-1,TRBV10-3,NA,NA,CAISEQGNTEAFF,TGTGCCATCAGTGAGCAGGGGAACACTGAAGCTTTCTTT
TRBJ1-1,TRBV19,NA,many,CASSGRNTEAFF,TGTGCCAGTAGTGGGAGGAACACTGAAGCTTTCTTT
TRBJ2-2,TRBV14,TRBD1,many,CASSLYTGENTGELFF,TGTGCCAGCAGCCTCTATACAGGGGAGAACACCGGGGAGCTGTTTTTT
TRBJ1-6,TRBV7-3,NA,many,CASSLFPSNNSPLHF,TGTGCCAGCAGCTTATTCCCAAGCAACAATTCACCCCTCCACTTT
TRBJ2-1,TRBV27,NA,NA,CASSFLGTEQFF,TGTGCCAGCAGTTTCTTGGGGACAGAGCAGTTCTTC
TRBJ1-2,TRBV24-1,NA,NA,CATSALGGNGYTF,TGTGCCACCAGTGCCCTGGGCGGGAATGGCTACACCTTC
TRBJ2-1,TRBV12-3/TRBV12-4,TRBD2,NA,CASSRGGSRNEQFF,TGTGCCAGCAGTCGGGGCGGGAGTAGGAATGAGCAGTTCTTC
TRBJ2-1,TRBV11-2,TRBD2,many,CASSTRDYSYNEQFF,TGTGCCAGCAGTACTAGGGACTACTCCTACAATGAGCAGTTCTTC
TRBJ1-4,TRBV19,NA,NA,CASSKGRAREKLFF,TGTGCCAGTAGTAAGGGGAGGGCTCGAGAAAAACTGTTTTTT
TRBJ2-7,TRBV24-1,TRBD2,once,CATSDWTSGGQTYEQYF,TGTGCCACCAGTGATTGGACTAGCGGGGGACAAACCTACGAGCAGTACTTC
TRBJ1-1,TRBV10-1,NA,NA,CASVESEALINTEAFF,TGCGCCAGCGTTGAATCTGAGGCCCTAATTAACACTGAAGCTTTCTTT
TRBJ2-2,TRBV7-2,NA,NA,CASSGQPPGTGELFF,TGTGCCAGCAGCGGACAGCCTCCAGGCACCGGGGAGCTGTTTTTT